Shown below are 26 T cell receptor beta chains from a single sample sequenced in a study of blood T cell repertoires in COVID-19. The protocol was immunoSEQ multiplex PCR, while the TCRdb copy is restricted to in-frame clones and leaves out a portion. Found here are 90,000 to 130,000 clones, just over 85% of them singletons; the top ten hold 2% to 2.5%. Sequencing used peripheral blood. These receptors were obtained from a human donor in a cohort sampled during active COVID-19.

The chain joins TRBV6-6 to TRBJ2-1; TRBD2 aligns across 11 bases. The V gene's germline CDR1 is MNHNY and CDR2 SVGAGI (reference sequence). V dropped 6 bases and J dropped 6; count of bases not matched to a gene: 7. The CDR3 is made up of 15 amino acids. CDR3 residues: CASRRLAGGSNEQFF. The CDR3 nucleotides are TGTGCCAGCAGACGTTTAGCGGGAGGGTCCAATGAGCAGTTCTTC.

The J gene is TRBJ2-7, the V gene TRBV12-3 or TRBV12-4; D gene ambiguous. V gave up 7 bases and J gave up 2 bases, with 3 bases separating them. The CDR3 spans 10 residues. CDR3 amino acids: CASNTYEQYF. CDR3 DNA sequence: TGTGCCAGCAACACCTACGAGCAGTACTTC.

The chain combines TRBV28 with TRBJ2-7, with TRBD1 matching 8 bases. This CDR3 spans 17 amino acids. The germline V gene encodes CDR1 MDHEN and CDR2 SYDVKM. Trimming took 4 bases from V and 3 from J; bases not matched to a gene: 14. CDR3 in amino acids: CASSSNPGTGQGYEQYF. In DNA form, the CDR3 reads TGTGCCAGCAGTTCCAATCCCGGGACAGGCCAGGGCTACGAGCAGTACTTC.

This clone came up once. The chain uses TRBV6-2 or TRBV6-3 and TRBJ2-3; 7 bases align to TRBD2. V lost 4 bases to trimming and J lost 0 bases; unmatched junction nucleotides: 4. The CDR3 spans 15 residues. Germline V gene sequence: CDR1 MNHEY, CDR2 SVGEGT. The CDR3 bases are TGTGCCAGCAGTTCGGCGGGGGTAAGCACAGATACGCAGTATTTT. It specifies CASSSAGVSTDTQYF.

V is TRBV19 and J is TRBJ2-7; 8 nucleotides match TRBD1. V shed 5 bases, J shed 3 bases, and the junction held 9 bases outside the gene matches. The CDR3 sequence is 15 residues long. The germline V gene has CDR1 LNHDA and CDR2 SQIVND (reference sequence). CDR3 loop: CASSFKGQALYEQYF. Written as DNA, the CDR3 is TGTGCCAGTAGTTTTAAGGGACAGGCTCTCTACGAGCAGTACTTC.

This chain uses TRBV7-8 with TRBJ2-7; TRBD2 might be the D (5 bases). This CDR3 spans 15 amino acids. Germline loops: CDR1 SGHVS, CDR2 FQNEAQ. The ends were cut back, 5 bases at V and 0 bases at J, with 14 bases in the middle. CDR3 amino acids: CASSVTRFSSYEQYF. The CDR3 coding sequence is TGTGCCAGCAGCGTCACTAGGTTTAGCTCCTACGAGCAGTACTTC.

The chain is built from TRBV5-4 and TRBJ2-7; 13 bases fit TRBD2. The germline gives CDR1 SGHNT, CDR2 YYREEE (reference sequence). Trimming removed 0 bases from V and 2 bases from J; junction bases left unmatched: 5. The CDR3 has 17 residues. This chain's CDR3 is CASSLAGLAGVPYEQYF. Written as DNA, the CDR3 is TGTGCCAGCAGCTTGGCAGGACTAGCGGGAGTCCCCTACGAGCAGTACTTC.

This sequence joins TRBV29-1 and TRBJ2-1; no reliable D call. V was trimmed by 6 bases and J by 5 bases, leaving 8 bases between them. CDR3 length: 11 amino acids. Germline loops: CDR1 SQVTM, CDR2 ANQGSEA. As DNA, the CDR3 is TGCAGCGTAATCAGTGACAATGAGCAGTTCTTC. This gives the protein CSVISDNEQFF.

The rearrangement uses TRBV3-1 (or the pseudogene TRBV3-2) and TRBJ2-2; 8 bases align to TRBD1. Looked up from germline, CDR1 is LGHDT and CDR2 is YNNKEL (reference sequence). V dropped 7 bases and J dropped 1; count of bases not matched to a gene: 5. CDR3 size: 15 residues. CDR3 sequence: CASTAGTGNTGELFF. Here the CDR3 DNA reads TGTGCCAGCACCGCGGGGACAGGGAACACCGGGGAGCTGTTTTTT.

The chain uses TRBV7-9 and TRBJ2-1; 15 nucleotides agree with TRBD2. The CDR3 length is 16 residues. V dropped 5 bases and J dropped 6; count of bases not matched to a gene: 5. Germline loops: CDR1 SEHNR, CDR2 FQNEAQ (reference sequence). CDR3 bases: TGTGCCAGCAGCCATGGACTAGCGGGAGGGCGCAATGAGCAGTTCTTC. It yields the protein CASSHGLAGGRNEQFF.

This sequence joins TRBV2 and TRBJ1-6, with D perhaps TRBD1 (6 bases). The CDR3 consists of 16 residues. Deletions cut 4 bases from V and 0 bases from J, with 10 bases between. In germline, CDR1 is SNHLY, CDR2 FYNNEI. CDR3 nucleotides: TGTGCCAGCAGTGGGGACATAAGCTCCTATAATTCACCCCTCCACTTT. The encoded protein is CASSGDISSYNSPLHF.

Concerning this clone itself: The junction and the germline gene differ at one end; a read error may be behind it. The chain recombines TRBV7-9 with TRBJ2-1; D remains ambiguous. Per germline, CDR1 SEHNR and CDR2 FQNEAQ (reference sequence). The CDR3 is 12 amino acids. CDR3 sequence (DNA): TGTGCGAGCAGGAGCTCCTACAATGAGCAGTTCTTC. Translating it yields CASRSSYNEQFF.

The rearrangement joins TRBV7-2 to TRBJ1-1; 7 nucleotides align to TRBD1. This CDR3 comprises 16 residues. With V trimmed by 5 bases and J by 1 base, 10 bases remained unmatched. Per germline, CDR1 SGHTA and CDR2 FQGNSA. The CDR3 nucleotides are TGTGCCAGCAGCACCGCCGGGACAGCAAAGAACACTGAAGCTTTCTTT. This sequence encodes CASSTAGTAKNTEAFF.

The chain combines TRBV7-2 with TRBJ2-1, with 10 bases aligning to TRBD2. Per germline, CDR1 SGHTA and CDR2 FQGNSA. This CDR3 has 17 amino acids. Trimming took 5 bases from V and 0 from J; bases not matched to a gene: 7. The CDR3 is CTSSQGGLAASYNEQFF. CDR3 DNA: TGTACCAGCAGCCAAGGAGGACTAGCGGCCTCCTACAATGAGCAGTTCTTC.

The CDR3 DNA is TGTGCCAGCAGCTTGGCCAGTGACAGGCCTGGACAGCCCCAGCATTTT. Protein: CASSLASDRPGQPQHF. The gene calls are TRBV7-2 and TRBJ1-5; possibly TRBD1 for D (6 bases). Trimming cost V 3 bases and J 7 bases, with 19 bases left between them. Germline CDR1 and CDR2: SGHTA and FQGNSA. CDR3 length: 16 residues.

V gene TRBV15 combines with J gene TRBJ2-2; 8 nucleotides match TRBD1. CDR1 is LNHNV and CDR2 is YYDKDF in the germline V gene (reference sequence). CDR3 length: 14 residues. After removal of 2 bases from V and 7 bases from J, the junction contained 3 bases not matched to a gene. The CDR3 loop reads CATSRTGGDGELFF. The CDR3 DNA reads as TGTGCCACCAGCAGAACAGGGGGTGACGGGGAGCTGTTTTTT.

V is TRBV28 and J is TRBJ1-1, with D uncertain. The CDR3 extends over 13 amino acids. Germline V gene data show CDR1 as MDHEN and CDR2 as SYDVKM. Trimming pared 8 bases from V and 1 base from J, leaving 11 bases between. The CDR3 is CASVRASNTEAFF. The DNA for the CDR3 is TGTGCCAGCGTGAGGGCGTCGAACACTGAAGCTTTCTTT.

The chain carries TRBV30 and TRBJ1-1; 12 positions agree with TRBD1. The CDR3 totals 19 residues. Unmatched junction bases numbered 21, after V lost 2 bases and J lost 8 bases. Germline V gene sequence: CDR1 GTSNPN, CDR2 SVGIG (reference sequence). CDR3 in DNA: TGTGCCTGGAGTACCCCAAAAGTCAACTCCGGGACAGGGGGCCCCGAAGCTTTCTTT. This codes for CAWSTPKVNSGTGGPEAFF.

The chain carries TRBV14 and TRBJ2-3; TRBD1 agrees at 7 bases. Germline CDR1 reads SGHDN; CDR2 reads FVKESK. The V gene end was trimmed by 0 bases and the J gene end by 11 bases; junction bases not matched to a gene: 17. This CDR3 is built from 17 residues. The CDR3: CASSQEFRGRASYRQYF. As DNA, the CDR3 is TGTGCCAGCAGCCAAGAGTTCAGGGGGAGAGCATCTTATAGGCAGTATTTT. Supplemented by reference TRBV14 and TRBJ2-3, the full variable domain reads EAGVTQFPSHSVIEKGQTVTLRCDPISGHDNLYWYRRVMGKEIKFLLHFVKESKQDESGMPNNRFLAERTGGTYSTLKVQPAELEDSGVYFCASSQEFRGRASYRQYFGPGTRLTVL.

With respect to this clone: Distinct nucleotide sequences in the sample also encode this CDR3. This chain uses TRBV25-1 with TRBJ1-2; the match to TRBD1 covers 7 bases. Germline-derived CDR1 and CDR2 are MGHDK and SYGVNS. The length of the CDR3 is 11 residues. Trimming cost V 8 bases and J 8 bases; bases outside gene matches: 5. The CDR3 DNA follows: TGTGCCAGCCGGACAGGAGGAGGCTACACCTTC. It specifies CASRTGGGYTF.

The chain uses TRBV12-5 and TRBJ2-2; D call uncertain. The CDR3 spans 13 residues. V lost 8 bases, J lost 0 bases, and 7 bases lay in between. The germline V gene has CDR1 LGHNT and CDR2 FRNRAP. In DNA form, the CDR3 reads TGTGCTAGTTGGCAAGCGAACACCGGGGAGCTGTTTTTT. Amino acids: CASWQANTGELFF.

The chain has TRBV5-1 and TRBJ2-5; TRBD2 agrees at 11 bases. Losses at the gene ends were 0 bases for V and 2 bases for J; bases not matched to a gene: 3. The V gene's germline CDR1 is SGHRS and CDR2 YFSETQ. The CDR3 loop spans 16 amino acids. CDR3 nucleotides: TGCGCCAGCAGCTTGGATGGGACTAGCGGTCAAGAGACCCAGTACTTC. Encoded protein: CASSLDGTSGQETQYF.

The chain combines TRBV11-2 with TRBJ2-1, with 10 bases lining up with TRBD2. Per germline, CDR1 SGHAT and CDR2 FQNNGV. CDR3 length equals 14 residues. After removal of 7 bases from V and 5 bases from J, the junction contained 5 bases not matched to a gene. The CDR3 DNA reads as TGTGCCAGCAACCTAGCGGGAGCCCACAATGAGCAGTTCTTC. Its protein is CASNLAGAHNEQFF.

The V gene is TRBV19, the J gene TRBJ2-7; D call uncertain. Trimming stripped 9 bases from V and 2 bases from J, with 14 bases between. CDR1 and CDR2 (germline): LNHDA, SQIVND (reference sequence). This CDR3 contains 13 residues. The CDR3 nucleotides read TGTGCCAGCACTAAAGCAGCGCCCTACGAGCAGTACTTC. Translating gives CASTKAAPYEQYF.

This clone has only a few counts. The gene calls are TRBV7-3 and TRBJ1-5, with a possible D match to TRBD1 (6 bases). Trimming pared 1 base from V and 7 bases from J, leaving 8 bases between. The germline V gene has CDR1 SGHTA and CDR2 FQGTGA. The CDR3 extends over 13 amino acids. The CDR3 loop is CASSLKQGQPQHF. The CDR3 DNA reads TGTGCCAGCAGCTTAAAACAGGGACAGCCCCAGCATTTT.

J is TRBJ2-2 and V is TRBV19; possibly TRBD1 for D (5 bases). Germline V gene lookup returns CDR1 LNHDA and CDR2 SQIVND (reference sequence). The CDR3 contains 17 residues. V was clipped by 4 bases and J by 4 bases, with 19 bases between them. This CDR3 reads CASSTPPDRISTGELFF. The CDR3 nucleotides read TGTGCCAGTAGTACGCCACCTGACAGAATATCCACCGGGGAGCTGTTTTTT.